Reported below is one T cell receptor (beta chain). This clonotype was counted ten times or more. What this receptor recognizes is not known. No much larger clone is present one base from it, and per-base qualities are unavailable. The data were taken from a study of early T cells in non-severe SARS-CoV-2 infection (dated by TCRdb to the early 2020s). Concerning the study at large: Because TCR sequencing relied on bulk RNA taken from unsorted whole blood, pairing of alpha and beta chains was not possible. Results the study describes overall, beyond this receptor: Matching against VDJdb was skewed toward anti-spike CD8 responses, likely underestimated virus-specific expansions, and missed private and CD4 specificities.

A case-control design nested within a healthcare worker cohort in London, UK, was used, with weekly nasopharyngeal swab PCR tests and blood sampling performed. Healthcare workers were recruited during the week of the UK lockdown, between 23 and 31 March 2020, and followed weekly for up to roughly 15 weeks. Including the terminal cysteine and phenylalanine, the CDR3 comprises 12 residues. Just the 36-base CDR3 DNA is kept, in frame starting at base 1. The V and J ends are trimmed by 0 bases and 4 bases, leaving 3 bases between them. The germline V gene gives CDR1 as SGHVS and CDR2 as FNYEAQ. Library method: 5' RACE. TCRdb records NextSeq 500 as the sequencer. The TCR library protocol attached unique molecular identifiers to individual cDNA molecules to correct for sequencing error and PCR bias. Both TCR alpha and beta chains were sequenced, and tight co-correlation was observed between alpha and beta sequence abundances in each sample. The study's processing was this. Decombinator V4 was used to annotate the V gene, J gene and CDR3 of the TCR sequences. Expanded TCRs were defined as changing significantly between any two time points under a Poisson model with p below 0.0001. TCR abundances were normalised to the total number of TCRs sequenced per sample and were expressed as counts per million. MAIT TCRs were defined by TRAV1-2 paired with TRAJ12, TRAJ20 or TRAJ33, and iNKT TCRs by TRAV10 paired with TRAJ18. VDJdb, accessed on 1 November 2021, was searched for TCRs annotated for CMV, EBV and SARS-CoV-2, and TCRs annotated for more than one antigen were excluded. TCRdb reprocessing: public reads trimmed at Q25 with fastp, clones called with MiXCR, in-frame beta chains kept. Identical CDR3 proteins give one entry, which carries the most common genes and DNA. These V and J calls originate from TCRdb's pipeline instead of the authors' own analysis. The sample table holds thousands of distinct CDR3 sequences, of which 4% to 6% were seen once. 9% to 10% of the sample lies in the top ten.

The receptor's source is an adult who was a healthcare worker with PCR-confirmed SARS-CoV-2 infection or an uninfected control (not recorded which). Sequenced: whole blood. The V and J segments used are TRBV7-6 and TRBJ1-2; the D gene cannot be named for sure. The DNA reads TGTGCCAGCAGCTTAGCGGGCTATGGCTACACCTTC. Its protein is CASSLAGYGYTF.